This T cell receptor (beta chain) was recovered during a study of HIV-infected patients and healthy controls. Around 500 ng RNA was reverse transcribed with alpha and beta constant-region primers. Alpha and beta chain libraries were made separately by chain-specific third strand synthesis with multiplexing indices. Via MiXCR, TCRdb re-called the 5' RACE reads, giving one row per CDR3 protein. The sample records some 5,000 distinct CDR3 sequences, under 9.5% being singletons. The CDR3 sequence is 11 residues long. V dropped 4 bases and J dropped 4 bases, with 6 bases sitting between them. Germline CDR1 and CDR2: SGHDT and YYEEEE. At least ten counts were recorded for this clonotype. All unsorted peripheral T cells were captured because whole blood was used without fractionation.

This clonotype was obtained from an adult with HIV infection. Sequenced material: blood, taken before antiretroviral therapy. The rearrangement joins TRBV5-6 to TRBJ2-7; D is undetermined. DNA for the CDR3: TGTGCCAGCAGCGACGCTTACGAGCAGTACTTC. Residues: CASSDAYEQYF.